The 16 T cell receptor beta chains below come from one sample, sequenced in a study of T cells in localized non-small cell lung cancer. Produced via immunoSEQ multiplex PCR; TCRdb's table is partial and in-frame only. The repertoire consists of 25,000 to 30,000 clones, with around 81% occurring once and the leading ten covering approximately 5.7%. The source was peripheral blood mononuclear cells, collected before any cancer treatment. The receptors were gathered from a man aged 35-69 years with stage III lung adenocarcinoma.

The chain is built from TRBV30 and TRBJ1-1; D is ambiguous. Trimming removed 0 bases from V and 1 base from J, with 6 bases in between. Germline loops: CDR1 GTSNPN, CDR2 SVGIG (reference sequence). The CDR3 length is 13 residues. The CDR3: CAWSVQENTEAFF. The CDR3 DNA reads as TGTGCCTGGAGTGTACAAGAGAACACTGAAGCTTTCTTT.

The CDR3 sequence is CASRLPPGGEAFF. CDR3 in DNA: TGTGCCAGCAGACTCCCCCCAGGGGGGGAAGCTTTCTTT. The chain uses TRBV6-5 and TRBJ1-1; 7 bases match TRBD1. The CDR3 runs to 13 residues. Per the germline V gene, CDR1 is MNHEY and CDR2 is SVGAGI. V lost 6 bases, J lost 8 bases, and 9 bases stayed unmatched.

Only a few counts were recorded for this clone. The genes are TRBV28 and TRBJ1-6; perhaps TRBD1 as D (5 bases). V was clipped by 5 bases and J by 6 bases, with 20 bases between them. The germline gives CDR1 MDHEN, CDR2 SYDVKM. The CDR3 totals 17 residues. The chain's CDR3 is CASSPVAGRILNSPLHF. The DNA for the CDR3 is TGTGCCAGCAGTCCAGTAGCAGGGAGAATACTTAATTCACCCCTCCACTTT.

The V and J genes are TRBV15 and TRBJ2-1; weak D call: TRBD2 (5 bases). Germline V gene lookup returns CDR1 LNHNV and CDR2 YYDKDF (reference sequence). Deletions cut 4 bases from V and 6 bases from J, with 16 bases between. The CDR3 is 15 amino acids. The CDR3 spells CATSIKSGIGNEQFF. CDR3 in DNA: TGTGCCACCAGCATTAAAAGCGGAATCGGCAATGAGCAGTTCTTC.

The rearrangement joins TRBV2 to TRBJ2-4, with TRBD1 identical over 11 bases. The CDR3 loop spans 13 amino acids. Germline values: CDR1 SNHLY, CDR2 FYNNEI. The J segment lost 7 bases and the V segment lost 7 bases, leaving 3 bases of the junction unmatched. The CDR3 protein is CASNRDRGNIQYF. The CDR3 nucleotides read TGTGCCAGCAACCGGGACAGGGGGAACATTCAGTACTTC.

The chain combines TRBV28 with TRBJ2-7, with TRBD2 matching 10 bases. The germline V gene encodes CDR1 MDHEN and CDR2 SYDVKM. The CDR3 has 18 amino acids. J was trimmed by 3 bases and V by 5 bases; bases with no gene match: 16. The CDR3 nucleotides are TGTGCCAGCAGTCCAACCTCCGAAACTAGCGGGGCTTTCTACGAGCAGTACTTC. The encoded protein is CASSPTSETSGAFYEQYF.

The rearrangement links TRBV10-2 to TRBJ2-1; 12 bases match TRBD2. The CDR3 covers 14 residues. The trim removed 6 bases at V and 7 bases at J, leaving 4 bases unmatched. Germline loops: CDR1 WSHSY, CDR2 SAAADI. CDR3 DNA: TGCGCCAGCAGGGGACTAGCGGGCGAGAATGAGCAGTTCTTC. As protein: CASRGLAGENEQFF.

CDR3 DNA sequence: TGTGCCATCAGTCCCGGCGCCAATCAGCCCCAGCATTTT. Its translation is CAISPGANQPQHF. The chain links TRBV10-3 to TRBJ1-5; no firm D call. The length of the CDR3 is 13 residues. The V end lost 5 bases, the J end lost 3 bases, and 8 bases lay between the germline ends. The germline gives CDR1 ENHRY, CDR2 SYGVKD.

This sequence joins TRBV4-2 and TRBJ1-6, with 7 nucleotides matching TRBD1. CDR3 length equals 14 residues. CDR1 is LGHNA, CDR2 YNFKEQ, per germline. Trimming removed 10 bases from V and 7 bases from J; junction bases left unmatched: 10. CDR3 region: CATNLGTVNSPLHF. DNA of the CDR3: TGTGCCACCAACCTCGGGACAGTAAATTCACCCCTCCACTTT.

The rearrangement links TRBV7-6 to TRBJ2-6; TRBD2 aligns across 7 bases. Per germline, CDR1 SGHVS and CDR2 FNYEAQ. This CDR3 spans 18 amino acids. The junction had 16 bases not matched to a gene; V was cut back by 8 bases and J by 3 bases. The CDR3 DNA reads TGTGCCAGCGGCCGGGCGCCTTTGGGGGACTATGGGGCCAACGTCCTGACTTTC. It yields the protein CASGRAPLGDYGANVLTF.

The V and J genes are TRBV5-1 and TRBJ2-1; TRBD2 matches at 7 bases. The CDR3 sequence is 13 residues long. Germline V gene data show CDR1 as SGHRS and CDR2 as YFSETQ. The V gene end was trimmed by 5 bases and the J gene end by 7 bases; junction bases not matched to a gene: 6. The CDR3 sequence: CASRGTTLNEQFF. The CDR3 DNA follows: TGCGCCAGCAGAGGGACTACCCTTAATGAGCAGTTCTTC.

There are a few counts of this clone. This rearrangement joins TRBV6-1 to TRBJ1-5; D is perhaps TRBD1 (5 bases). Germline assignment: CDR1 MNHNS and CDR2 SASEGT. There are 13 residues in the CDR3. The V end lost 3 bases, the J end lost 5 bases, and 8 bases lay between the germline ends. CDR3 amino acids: CASSDGGDQPQHF. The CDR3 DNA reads TGTGCCAGCAGTGATGGGGGGGATCAGCCCCAGCATTTT.

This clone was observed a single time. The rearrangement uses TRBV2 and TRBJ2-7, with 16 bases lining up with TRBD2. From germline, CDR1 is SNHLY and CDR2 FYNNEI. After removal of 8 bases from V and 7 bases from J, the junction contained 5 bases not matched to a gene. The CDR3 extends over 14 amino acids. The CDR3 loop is CASSPGLAGGEQYF. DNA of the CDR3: TGTGCCAGCTCCCCGGGACTAGCGGGAGGGGAGCAGTACTTC. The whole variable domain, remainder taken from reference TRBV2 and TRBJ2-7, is EPEVTQTPSHQVTQMGQEVILRCVPISNHLYFYWYRQILGQKVEFLVSFYNNEISEKSEIFDDQFSVERPDGSNFTLKIRSTKLEDSAMYFCASSPGLAGGEQYFGPGTRLTVT.

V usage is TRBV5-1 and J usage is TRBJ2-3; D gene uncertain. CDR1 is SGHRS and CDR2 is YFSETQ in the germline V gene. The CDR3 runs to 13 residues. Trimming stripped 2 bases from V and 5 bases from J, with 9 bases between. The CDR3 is CASSFPGEDTQYF. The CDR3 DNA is TGCGCCAGCAGCTTCCCCGGCGAAGATACGCAGTATTTT.

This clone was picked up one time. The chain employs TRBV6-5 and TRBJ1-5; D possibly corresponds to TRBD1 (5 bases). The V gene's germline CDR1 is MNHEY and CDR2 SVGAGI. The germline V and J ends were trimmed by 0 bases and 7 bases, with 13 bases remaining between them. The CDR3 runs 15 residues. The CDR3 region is CASSYSSGLGQPQHF. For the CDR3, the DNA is TGTGCCAGCAGTTACTCGTCAGGGTTGGGGCAGCCCCAGCATTTT.

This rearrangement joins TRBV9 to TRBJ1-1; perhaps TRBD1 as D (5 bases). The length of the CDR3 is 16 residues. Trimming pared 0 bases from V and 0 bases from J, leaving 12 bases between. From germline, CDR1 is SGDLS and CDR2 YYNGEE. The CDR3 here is CASSVGLGVLNTEAFF. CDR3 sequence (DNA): TGTGCCAGCAGCGTAGGTTTAGGGGTCTTGAACACTGAAGCTTTCTTT. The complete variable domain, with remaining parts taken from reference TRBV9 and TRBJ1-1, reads DSGVTQTPKHLITATGQRVTLRCSPRSGDLSVYWYQQSLDQGLQFLIQYYNGEERAKGNILERFSAQQFPDLHSELNLSSLELGDSALYFCASSVGLGVLNTEAFFGQGTRLTVV.